This T cell receptor (beta chain) is drawn from a study of blood T cells in healthy people across ages. Study-level background: In model experiments, template switching was able to capture about one barcoded beta molecule for every two T cells that were present.

In the case of this clonotype: A clone one base away is much larger, so this may be a read error.

Primed by a sample-barcoded 5' primer and a J-beta primer mix, a second PCR proceeded for about 7 to 12 cycles. Each CDR3 protein is one row after TCRdb ran MiXCR on the 5' RACE reads. Of hundreds of thousands of distinct CDR3 sequences listed, more than 20% are singletons. Germline CDR1 and CDR2: ENHRY and SYGVKD. The CDR3 sequence is 14 residues long. The TCR comes from a man between 65 and 85 years old in good health. This sequence joins TRBV10-3 and TRBJ2-7, with 8 bases matching TRBD1. The J call may be mistaken, given a closer DNA end match to TRBJ2-1. The sequenced sample was blood. In nucleotides, the CDR3 is TGTACCATCAGCCCGACAGGGGTGGAAAATGAGCAGTTCTTC. It codes for CTISPTGVENEQFF.